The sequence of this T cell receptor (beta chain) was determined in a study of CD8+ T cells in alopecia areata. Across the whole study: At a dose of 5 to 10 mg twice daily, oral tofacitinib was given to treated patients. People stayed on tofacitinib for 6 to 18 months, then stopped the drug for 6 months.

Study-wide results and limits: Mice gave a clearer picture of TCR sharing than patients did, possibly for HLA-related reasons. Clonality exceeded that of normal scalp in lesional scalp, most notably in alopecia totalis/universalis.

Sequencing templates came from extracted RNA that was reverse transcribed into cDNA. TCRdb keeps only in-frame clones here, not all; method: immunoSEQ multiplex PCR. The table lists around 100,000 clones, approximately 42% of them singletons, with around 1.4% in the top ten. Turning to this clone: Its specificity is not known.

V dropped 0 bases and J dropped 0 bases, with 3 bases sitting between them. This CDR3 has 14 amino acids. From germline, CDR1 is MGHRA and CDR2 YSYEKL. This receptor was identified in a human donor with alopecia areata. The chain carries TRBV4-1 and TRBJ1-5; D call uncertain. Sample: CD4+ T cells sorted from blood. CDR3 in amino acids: CASSQDYSNQPQHF. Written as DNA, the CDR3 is TGCGCCAGCAGCCAAGATTATAGCAATCAGCCCCAGCATTTT.